The rows below give T cell receptor beta chains drawn from one sample of a study of T cells in Graves' hyperthyroidism and ophthalmopathy. TCRdb redid the calling of the multiplex PCR reads with MiXCR, one entry per CDR3 protein. The data show 550,000 to 600,000 distinct CDR3 sequences, about a sixth seen once. What was sequenced was blood. All receptors come from a woman aged 18-29 years with Graves' hyperthyroidism. The CDR3 runs from the conserved cysteine through the conserved F or W. D genes are given only for firm matches. For some rows the clone size is stated as once, few or many, or as a class when expanded; others skip it.

clone_size | cdr3_length | d_call | j_call | v_call | cdr3_aa | cdr3_nt
few | 13 | . | TRBJ1-1 | TRBV19 | CASSIYLGTEAFF | TGTGCCAGTAGTATATATCTTGGTACTGAAGCTTTCTTT
few | 9 | . | TRBJ2-7 | TRBV12-3/TRBV12-4 | CAALYEQYF | TGTGCCGCCCTCTACGAGCAGTACTTC
. | 17 | . | TRBJ2-3 | TRBV4-1 | CASSYPGGGISTDTQYF | TGCGCCAGCAGCTACCCGGGGGGCGGGATTAGCACAGATACGCAGTATTTT
many | 16 | . | TRBJ2-7 | TRBV28 | CASTLPGVARSGEQYF | TGTGCCAGCACCTTACCGGGGGTAGCGCGATCCGGCGAGCAGTACTTC
. | 15 | TRBD2 | TRBJ2-1 | TRBV12-3/TRBV12-4 | CASSKTSGYKNEQFF | TGTGCCAGCAGTAAAACTAGCGGGTATAAGAATGAGCAGTTCTTC
. | 16 | TRBD2 | TRBJ2-7 | TRBV6-1 | CASSLRLAGGSYEQYF | TGTGCCAGCAGCCTCAGACTAGCGGGAGGATCCTACGAGCAGTACTTC
few | 18 | TRBD1 | TRBJ1-5 | TRBV4-1 | CASSRDTNERGLDQPQHF | TGCGCCAGCAGCCGAGACACAAATGAAAGGGGGCTGGATCAGCCCCAGCATTTT
many | 9 | . | TRBJ2-2 | TRBV20-1 | CSATGELFF | TGCAGTGCTACCGGGGAGCTGTTTTTT
many | 13 | TRBD1 | TRBJ1-2 | TRBV2 | CASSEGQGYGYTF | TGTGCCAGCAGTGAGGGACAGGGGTACGGCTACACCTTC
many | 17 | TRBD2 | TRBJ2-3 | TRBV27 | CASRFNVPAGNTDTQYF | TGTGCCAGCAGATTCAACGTCCCAGCGGGGAACACAGATACGCAGTATTTT
. | 14 | . | TRBJ2-1 | TRBV6-5 | CASSYISPYNEQFF | TGTGCCAGCAGTTACATCTCTCCCTACAATGAGCAGTTCTTC
many | 15 | TRBD1 | TRBJ1-5 | TRBV7-9 | CASSSGTGLNQPQHF | TGTGCCAGCAGCTCGGGGACAGGGCTCAATCAGCCCCAGCATTTT
. | 13 | . | TRBJ1-6 | TRBV11-2 | CASSPYLRPPLHF | TGTGCCAGCAGCCCATATTTAAGGCCACCCCTCCACTTT
. | 15 | . | TRBJ1-2 | TRBV6-1 | CASSSHRGYPYGYTF | TGTGCCAGCAGTTCGCACCGGGGTTATCCCTATGGCTACACCTTC